The 8 T cell receptor beta chains given below trace back to one sample, sequenced in a study of T-cell reconstitution after alpha-beta-depleted transplantation in children. Unique molecular identifiers were used to barcode this TCRbeta library. TCRdb passed the PCR reads through MiXCR, listing each CDR3 protein once. The data hold around 580,000 distinct CDR3 sequences, with more than 20% observed a single time. This material consisted of PBMCs, mostly from graft donor cells, taken 360 days after TCRalphabeta/CD19-depleted stem cell transplant. The receptors come from a boy younger than two who had a stem cell transplant for acute myeloid leukemia, so the T cells may come from the graft donor.

This clonotype was seen at least ten times. The chain has TRBV7-8 and TRBJ1-1; tentative D call: TRBD1 (6 bases). Germline V lookup: CDR1 SGHVS, CDR2 FQNEAQ. Trimming removed 1 base from V and 1 base from J, with 10 bases in between. The CDR3 is 15 residues long. CDR3 sequence: CASSLVQGANTEAFF. CDR3 DNA: TGTGCCAGCAGCTTAGTACAGGGTGCGAACACTGAAGCTTTCTTT.

This clonotype showed up just a few times. The chain joins TRBV12-3 or TRBV12-4 to TRBJ2-6; TRBD1 might be the D (5 bases). The CDR3 contains 16 residues. The germline V and J ends were trimmed by 6 bases and 0 bases, with 12 bases remaining between them. CDR3 region: CASSTDRFSGANVLTF. CDR3 sequence (DNA): TGTGCCAGCAGCACCGACAGATTCTCTGGGGCCAACGTCCTGACTTTC.

This clonotype was found many times. This chain connects TRBV3-1 to TRBJ2-2; D call uncertain. Germline CDR1 reads LGHDT; CDR2 reads YNNKEL (reference sequence). The CDR3 is made up of 14 amino acids. Trimming took 4 bases from V and 0 from J, leaving 6 bases between them. The CDR3 loop is CASSPTSNTGELFF. CDR3 nucleotide sequence: TGTGCCAGCAGCCCTACGTCGAACACCGGGGAGCTGTTTTTT. Full variable domain (outside the CDR3, taken from reference TRBV3-1 and TRBJ2-2): DTAVSQTPKYLVTQMGNDKSIKCEQNLGHDTMYWYKQDSKKFLKIMFSYNNKELIINETVPNRFSPKSPDKAHLNLHINSLELGDSAVYFCASSPTSNTGELFFGEGSRLTVL.

In nucleotides, the CDR3 is TGTGCCAGCAGCCCACGACAGGGCCTGAACACCGGGGAGCTGTTTTTT. It codes for CASSPRQGLNTGELFF. The chain couples TRBV11-2 to TRBJ2-2, with 7 bases matching TRBD1. Germline loops: CDR1 SGHAT, CDR2 FQNNGV. This CDR3 region has 16 residues. J was trimmed by 1 base and V by 5 bases; bases with no gene match: 7.

This clonotype was detected ten times or more. V usage is TRBV15 and J usage is TRBJ2-7; 7 nucleotides agree with TRBD2. V gave up 5 bases and J gave up 3 bases; unmatched junction bases: 7. Germline V gene sequence: CDR1 LNHNV, CDR2 YYDKDF (reference sequence). The CDR3 runs to 14 residues. CDR3 nucleotides: TGTGCCACCAGCCGGGGGGAGGGATTCTACGAGCAGTACTTC. It yields the protein CATSRGEGFYEQYF. The variable domain in full, completed from reference TRBV15 and TRBJ2-7, reads DAMVIQNPRYQVTQFGKPVTLSCSQTLNHNVMYWYQQKSSQAPKLLFHYYDKDFNNEADTPDNFQSRRPNTSFCFLDIRSPGLGDTAMYLCATSRGEGFYEQYFGPGTRLTVT.

This chain links TRBV5-1 with TRBJ1-1; TRBD1 is a possible D gene (6 bases). V gave up 0 bases and J gave up 5 bases, with 11 bases separating them. CDR3 length: 14 amino acids. CDR1 is SGHRS, CDR2 YFSETQ, per germline. The CDR3 nucleotides read TGCGCCAGCAGCTTGGATACAGGGCGGACTGAAGCTTTCTTT. Translating gives CASSLDTGRTEAFF.

This clonotype has only a few counts. V gene TRBV6-5 combines with J gene TRBJ2-7; possibly TRBD1 for D (8 bases). The germline gives CDR1 MNHEY, CDR2 SVGAGI. V dropped 4 bases and J dropped 2 bases, with 15 bases sitting between them. The CDR3 runs to 15 residues. DNA of the CDR3: TGTGCCAGCAGTTCCGGACAGGGAGGGACCTACGAGCAGTACGTC. This encodes CASSSGQGGTYEQYV.

V is TRBV3-1 and J is TRBJ2-3; no definite D call. CDR3 length equals 13 residues. V shed 0 bases and J shed 6 bases, with 7 bases lying between them. Germline values: CDR1 LGHDT, CDR2 YNNKEL (reference sequence). The DNA for the CDR3 is TGTGCCAGCAGCCAAGAAGGCATGGATACGCAGTATTTT. It is translated as CASSQEGMDTQYF.